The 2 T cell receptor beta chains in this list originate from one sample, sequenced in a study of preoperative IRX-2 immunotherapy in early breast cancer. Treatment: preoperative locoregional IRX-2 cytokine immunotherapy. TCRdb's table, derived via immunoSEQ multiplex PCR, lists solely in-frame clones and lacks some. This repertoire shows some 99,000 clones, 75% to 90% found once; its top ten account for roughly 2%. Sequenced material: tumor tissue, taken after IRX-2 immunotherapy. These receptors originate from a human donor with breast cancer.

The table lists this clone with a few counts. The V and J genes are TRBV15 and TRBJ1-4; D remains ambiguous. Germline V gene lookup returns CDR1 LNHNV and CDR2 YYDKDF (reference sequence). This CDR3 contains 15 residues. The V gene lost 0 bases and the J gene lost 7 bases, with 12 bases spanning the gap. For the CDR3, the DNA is TGTGCCACCAGCAGAGAGGGCTCCTTGGGTGAAAAACTGTTTTTT. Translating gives CATSREGSLGEKLFF.

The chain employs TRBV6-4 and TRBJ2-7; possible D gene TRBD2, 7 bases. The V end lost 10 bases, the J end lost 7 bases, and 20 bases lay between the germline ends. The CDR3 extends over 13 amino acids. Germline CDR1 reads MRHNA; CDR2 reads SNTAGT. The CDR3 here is CAIRQTEGGEQYF. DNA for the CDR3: TGTGCCATCAGACAGACGGAGGGGGGGGAGCAGTACTTC.